This is a list of T cell receptor beta chains from one sample in a study of T cells in localized non-small cell lung cancer. TCRdb's table, derived via immunoSEQ multiplex PCR, lists solely in-frame clones and lacks some. Among 45,000 to 65,000 clones, over 85% were seen once, and the ten largest hold less than 25%. This specimen was peripheral blood, taken before any cancer treatment. These receptors all come from a man between 40 and 70 years old with stage I squamous cell lung carcinoma. Both conserved end residues are part of each CDR3. A D gene is named only where the DNA matches it firmly. The size entry is marked missing in some rows and otherwise reads once, few, many or a size class.

j_call v_call cdr3_length d_call clone_size cdr3_aa cdr3_nt
TRBJ2-1 TRBV11-3 15 TRBD1 NA CASSRDSNYYNEQFF TGTGCCAGCAGCCGGGACAGTAACTACTACAATGAGCAGTTCTTC
TRBJ2-1 TRBV28 13 NA NA CASKRGRLRRQFF TGTGCTTCGAAGAGGGGGAGGCTGCGTAGGCAGTTCTTC
TRBJ2-2 TRBV28 13 NA NA CASQIQETGELFF TGTGCCAGCCAAATACAGGAGACCGGGGAGCTGTTTTTT
TRBJ1-4 TRBV19 14 NA NA CATQEGVFGEKLFF TGTGCCACCCAGGAGGGCGTTTTCGGTGAAAAACTGTTTTTT
TRBJ1-2 TRBV7-3 14 NA NA CASSPGTSNYGYTF TGTGCCAGCAGCCCCGGGACATCTAACTATGGCTACACCTTC
TRBJ2-2 TRBV6-5 13 NA once CASTYKGTGELFF TGTGCCAGCACCTACAAGGGCACCGGGGAGCTGTTTTTT
TRBJ2-5 TRBV7-6 14 TRBD2 NA CASRRTSGQETQYF TGTGCCAGCAGAAGGACTAGCGGACAAGAGACCCAGTACTTC
TRBJ2-5 TRBV19 14 TRBD2 NA CASSVTSGQETQYF TGTGCCAGTAGTGTGACTAGCGGTCAAGAGACCCAGTACTTC
TRBJ2-1 TRBV7-3 16 NA NA CASSSNAPGTYNEQFF TGTGCCAGCAGCTCGAACGCCCCCGGAACCTACAATGAGCAGTTCTTC
TRBJ1-4 TRBV5-1 14 NA NA CASSPRGGDEKLFF TGCGCCAGCAGCCCCCGTGGGGGCGACGAAAAACTGTTTTTT
TRBJ2-5 TRBV18 13 NA NA CASSPQAEETQYF TGTGCCAGCTCACCACAGGCAGAAGAGACCCAGTACTTC
TRBJ1-1 TRBV30 16 TRBD1 NA CAWSPFNSDRVTEAFF TGTGCCTGGAGTCCGTTCAATTCGGACAGGGTCACTGAAGCTTTCTTT
TRBJ2-7 TRBV28 16 TRBD2 NA CASSPAGASGGDEQYF TGTGCCAGCAGCCCAGCCGGGGCTAGCGGGGGAGACGAGCAGTACTTC
TRBJ1-4 TRBV27 13 NA once CASSFWGDEKLFF TGTGCCAGCAGTTTCTGGGGGGACGAAAAACTGTTTTTT
TRBJ2-2 TRBV7-2 16 TRBD2 NA CASSLPSGRMTGELFF TGTGCCAGCAGCTTACCTAGCGGGAGAATGACCGGGGAGCTGTTTTTT
TRBJ2-5 TRBV7-2 13 NA NA CASSSDSEETQYF TGTGCCAGCAGCTCGGACAGTGAAGAGACCCAGTACTTC
TRBJ2-3 TRBV30 14 TRBD2 NA CAWRIAGGTDTQYF TGTGCCTGGAGAATAGCGGGAGGCACAGATACGCAGTATTTT
TRBJ1-2 TRBV28 13 NA NA CASRVQGTYGYTF TGTGCCAGCAGGGTACAGGGCACCTATGGCTACACCTTC
TRBJ1-5 TRBV9 15 NA NA CASSSDGEPSQPQHF TGTGCCAGCAGCTCAGACGGGGAGCCCAGTCAGCCCCAGCATTTT
TRBJ2-2 TRBV19 17 TRBD2 NA CASKDLGGSPEWGELFF TGTGCCAGTAAGGATTTGGGCGGGAGCCCCGAGTGGGGGGAGCTGTTTTTT
TRBJ1-2 TRBV5-6 13 NA NA CASSLRRSYGYTF TGTGCCAGCAGCTTGCGGCGGTCCTATGGCTACACCTTC
TRBJ1-1 TRBV18 17 NA NA CASSPPSGALGSTEAFF TGTGCCAGCTCACCACCGTCAGGGGCTCTCGGATCCACTGAAGCTTTCTTT
TRBJ2-1 TRBV5-1 13 NA NA CASSLRDLDEQFF TGCGCCAGCAGCTTGCGGGATCTCGATGAGCAGTTCTTC
TRBJ1-4 TRBV5-4 13 NA NA CASSLSLNEKLFF TGTGCCAGCAGCTTGTCTCTGAATGAAAAACTGTTTTTT
TRBJ2-7 TRBV29-1 12 NA NA CSGTFWGYEQYF TGCAGCGGGACCTTCTGGGGTTACGAGCAGTACTTC
TRBJ2-7 TRBV7-2 14 TRBD1 NA CASSNRQGPYEQYF TGTGCCAGCAGCAACCGACAGGGCCCCTACGAGCAGTACTTC
TRBJ2-5 TRBV9 15 TRBD2 NA CASSPPSGLVETQYF TGTGCCAGCAGCCCCCCCTCGGGACTAGTTGAGACCCAGTACTTC
TRBJ2-7 TRBV28 11 NA NA CASSLTGEQYF TGTGCCAGCAGTCTCACGGGCGAGCAGTACTTC
TRBJ2-2 TRBV13 15 TRBD1 NA CASSPGTGNTGELFF TGTGCCAGCAGCCCTGGGACAGGGAACACCGGGGAGCTGTTTTTT
TRBJ2-2 TRBV9 15 TRBD2 NA CASSSGTRGTGELFF TGTGCCAGCAGCTCAGGGACTAGGGGGACCGGGGAGCTGTTTTTT
TRBJ2-1 TRBV7-3 13 NA NA CASSLGRNNEQFF TGTGCCAGCAGCTTAGGCAGAAACAATGAGCAGTTCTTC
TRBJ2-3 TRBV18 12 NA once CASSPTTDTQYF TGTGCCAGCTCACCAACCACAGATACGCAGTATTTT
TRBJ2-7 TRBV18 16 NA NA CASSPQLQNPLYEQYF TGTGCCAGCTCACCACAATTACAGAACCCCCTCTACGAGCAGTACTTC
TRBJ2-5 TRBV5-5 15 TRBD2 NA CASSFFGREPETQYF TGTGCCAGCAGCTTCTTCGGGAGGGAGCCGGAGACCCAGTACTTC
TRBJ2-2 TRBV7-9 14 TRBD1 NA CALDRAVGTGELFF TGTGCCCTCGACAGGGCAGTAGGCACCGGGGAGCTGTTTTTT
TRBJ2-3 TRBV19 16 TRBD1 NA CASSTQGLGGTDTQYF TGTGCCAGTAGTACACAGGGGCTTGGTGGCACAGATACGCAGTATTTT
TRBJ1-2 TRBV29-1 11 TRBD1 NA CSVQGEDGYTF TGCAGCGTACAGGGGGAGGATGGCTACACCTTC
TRBJ1-3 TRBV4-3 16 NA once CASSQGWMSSGNTIYF TGCGCCAGCAGCCAGGGGTGGATGAGCTCTGGAAACACCATATATTTT
TRBJ2-1 TRBV29-1 14 TRBD2 NA CSAGSGYTYNEQFF TGCAGCGCCGGTAGCGGGTACACCTACAATGAGCAGTTCTTC
TRBJ2-7 TRBV10-1 11 NA NA CASSGQYEQYF TGCGCCAGCAGTGGACAGTACGAGCAGTACTTC